This T cell receptor (beta chain) is from a study of T cell responses to AZD1222 COVID-19 vaccine. Whole-study findings and limits: Donors in the cohort were predominantly white British and more often female, and clonal diversity was possibly underestimated. In the spike-specific TCR repertoire, nearly half reportedly target unmutated variant regions.

Deletions cut 2 bases from V and 5 bases from J, with 6 bases between. Germline loops: CDR1 KGHSY, CDR2 FQNENV. The CDR3 covers 12 residues. As to this clone: Its matching antigen is unknown.

The method was immunoSEQ multiplex PCR; TCRdb's version includes in-frame clones alone and lacks a portion of them. The sample has 120,000 or so clones; about 89% are singletons. The receptor comes from an adult in good health. The material sequenced was peripheral blood, taken on day 0 of AZD1222 vaccination. This sequence joins TRBV16 and TRBJ1-1; D may be TRBD1 (6 bases). CDR3 region: CASSQQGTEAFF. In nucleotides, the CDR3 is TGTGCCAGCAGCCAACAGGGGACTGAAGCTTTCTTT.